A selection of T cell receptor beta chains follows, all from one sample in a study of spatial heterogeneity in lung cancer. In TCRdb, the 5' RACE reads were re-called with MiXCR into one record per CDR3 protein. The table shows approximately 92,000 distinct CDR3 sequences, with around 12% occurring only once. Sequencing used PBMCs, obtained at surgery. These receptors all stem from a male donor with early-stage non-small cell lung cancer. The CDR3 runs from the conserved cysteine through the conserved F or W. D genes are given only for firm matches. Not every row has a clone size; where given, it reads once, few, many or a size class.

CDR3 DNA: TGTGCCAGCAGCCCCGGTCGGTCTGGGGCCAACGTCCTGACTTTC
CDR3 protein: CASSPGRSGANVLTF
clone size: few
D gene: NA
V gene: TRBV7-3
J gene: TRBJ2-6

CDR3 DNA: TGCGCCAGCAGCTTTAGACAGTTAAACTCTGGAAACACCATATATTTT
CDR3 protein: CASSFRQLNSGNTIYF
clone size: NA
D gene: NA
V gene: TRBV5-1
J gene: TRBJ1-3

CDR3 DNA: TGTGCCAGCAGCTTGGACACCTATGGCTACACCTTC
CDR3 protein: CASSLDTYGYTF
clone size: NA
D gene: NA
V gene: TRBV7-9
J gene: TRBJ1-2

CDR3 DNA: TGTGCCAGCAGCTTAGAGCGGATCATGAACACTGAAGCTTTCTTT
CDR3 protein: CASSLERIMNTEAFF
clone size: NA
D gene: NA
V gene: TRBV11-1
J gene: TRBJ1-1

CDR3 DNA: TGTGCCAGCAGCGTATACACTAGCGGGAGATACAATGAGCAGTTCTTC
CDR3 protein: CASSVYTSGRYNEQFF
clone size: many
D gene: TRBD2
V gene: TRBV9
J gene: TRBJ2-1

CDR3 DNA: TGTGCCAGCAGCCCCCCCGGGGTAGCGACTGAAGCTTTCTTT
CDR3 protein: CASSPPGVATEAFF
clone size: NA
D gene: NA
V gene: TRBV14
J gene: TRBJ1-1

CDR3 DNA: TGTGCCAGCAGTTTTAACCGCGGCTATGGCTACACCTTC
CDR3 protein: CASSFNRGYGYTF
clone size: NA
D gene: NA
V gene: TRBV28
J gene: TRBJ1-2

CDR3 DNA: TGTGCCAGCAGTGAAGGGTTCACAGATACGCAGTATTTT
CDR3 protein: CASSEGFTDTQYF
clone size: few
D gene: NA
V gene: TRBV25-1
J gene: TRBJ2-3

CDR3 DNA: TGTGCCAGCAGCCAAGATCCGGGACTAGCCGATGAGCAGTTCTTC
CDR3 protein: CASSQDPGLADEQFF
clone size: few
D gene: TRBD2
V gene: TRBV4-2
J gene: TRBJ2-1

CDR3 DNA: TGTGCCAGCAGCCCTGGACTAGCGGGAGTCGCAGATACGCAGTATTTT
CDR3 protein: CASSPGLAGVADTQYF
clone size: few
D gene: TRBD2
V gene: TRBV11-2
J gene: TRBJ2-3

CDR3 DNA: TGTGCCAGCAGCTTAACACCCTACAATGAGCAGTTCTTC
CDR3 protein: CASSLTPYNEQFF
clone size: NA
D gene: NA
V gene: TRBV7-9
J gene: TRBJ2-1

CDR3 DNA: TGTGCCAGCAGAGGGCAGGGGTCTAGCACAGATACGCAGTATTTT
CDR3 protein: CASRGQGSSTDTQYF
clone size: NA
D gene: NA
V gene: TRBV6-2/TRBV6-3
J gene: TRBJ2-3

CDR3 DNA: TGTGCCAGCAGTCTCATGGGACGCCTTCAGTACTTC
CDR3 protein: CASSLMGRLQYF
clone size: NA
D gene: NA
V gene: TRBV5-5
J gene: TRBJ2-4

CDR3 DNA: TGCAGCGCCGGGACTAGCGTCCCCTACGAGCAGTACTTC
CDR3 protein: CSAGTSVPYEQYF
clone size: NA
D gene: TRBD2
V gene: TRBV29-1
J gene: TRBJ2-7

CDR3 DNA: TGTGCCAGCTCCCCCAACAATGCGAACACCGGGGAGCTGTTTTTT
CDR3 protein: CASSPNNANTGELFF
clone size: NA
D gene: NA
V gene: TRBV12-3/TRBV12-4
J gene: TRBJ2-2

CDR3 DNA: TGTGCCAGCAGCTTGCGGGGATTTTGGTCCTACGAGCAGTACTTC
CDR3 protein: CASSLRGFWSYEQYF
clone size: many
D gene: NA
V gene: TRBV5-6
J gene: TRBJ2-7

CDR3 DNA: TGTGCCAGCAGCCGGATCAGATCAGAGACCCAGTACTTC
CDR3 protein: CASSRIRSETQYF
clone size: few
D gene: NA
V gene: TRBV7-3
J gene: TRBJ2-5

CDR3 DNA: TGTGCCAGCTCACAAGACAGAGACTGGCCCCAGCATTTT
CDR3 protein: CASSQDRDWPQHF
clone size: NA
D gene: NA
V gene: TRBV18
J gene: TRBJ1-5

CDR3 DNA: TGTGCCAGCAGTCCTGCATACTCCTTCAACGTCCTGACTTTC
CDR3 protein: CASSPAYSFNVLTF
clone size: NA
D gene: NA
V gene: TRBV6-6
J gene: TRBJ2-6

CDR3 DNA: TGTGCCACCAGTCCGGGACTAGCCGCCGGGGAGCTGTTTTTT
CDR3 protein: CATSPGLAAGELFF
clone size: NA
D gene: TRBD2
V gene: TRBV24-1
J gene: TRBJ2-2

CDR3 DNA: TGTGCCAGCAGCCCACGGAGAAGAAACTACGAGCAGTACTTC
CDR3 protein: CASSPRRRNYEQYF
clone size: many
D gene: NA
V gene: TRBV3-1
J gene: TRBJ2-7

CDR3 DNA: TGCAGCGTTGGTGGTGGCCAGGGGGCAGGTGAGCAGTACTTC
CDR3 protein: CSVGGGQGAGEQYF
clone size: NA
D gene: TRBD1
V gene: TRBV29-1
J gene: TRBJ2-7

CDR3 DNA: TGTGCCAGCAGCCCAACTAGCGGGGGATACAATGAGCAGTTCTTC
CDR3 protein: CASSPTSGGYNEQFF
clone size: few
D gene: TRBD2
V gene: TRBV12-3/TRBV12-4
J gene: TRBJ2-1

CDR3 DNA: TGTGCCAGCAGGCTACGACAGGGGGCCGGTATAGGCTACACCTTC
CDR3 protein: CASRLRQGAGIGYTF
clone size: NA
D gene: TRBD1
V gene: TRBV27
J gene: TRBJ1-2

CDR3 DNA: TGTGCCAGCAGGGTCGACGGGAATTCACCCCTCCACTTT
CDR3 protein: CASRVDGNSPLHF
clone size: few
D gene: NA
V gene: TRBV6-1
J gene: TRBJ1-6

CDR3 DNA: TGTGCCAGCAGCTTGGACGGCCCAGGGAGACAGCCCCAGCATTTT
CDR3 protein: CASSLDGPGRQPQHF
clone size: few
D gene: NA
V gene: TRBV5-5
J gene: TRBJ1-5

CDR3 DNA: TGCGCCAGCAGCCTCCAGGGGGACACTGAAGCTTTCTTT
CDR3 protein: CASSLQGDTEAFF
clone size: few
D gene: TRBD1
V gene: TRBV5-1
J gene: TRBJ1-1

CDR3 DNA: TGTGCCAGCAGCGGGATGGGAGGCTACACCTTC
CDR3 protein: CASSGMGGYTF
clone size: NA
D gene: NA
V gene: TRBV6-5
J gene: TRBJ1-2

CDR3 DNA: TGCAGTGCTAGAGACCAGGGGGCAATTGAGACCCAGTACTTC
CDR3 protein: CSARDQGAIETQYF
clone size: few
D gene: TRBD1
V gene: TRBV20-1
J gene: TRBJ2-5

CDR3 DNA: TGCAGCGCAGAAACTGCCGACTATCAAGAGACCCAGTACTTC
CDR3 protein: CSAETADYQETQYF
clone size: NA
D gene: NA
V gene: TRBV29-1
J gene: TRBJ2-5

CDR3 DNA: TGTGCCAGCAAGAGGGGGAACACCGGGGAGCTGTTTTTT
CDR3 protein: CASKRGNTGELFF
clone size: many
D gene: NA
V gene: TRBV2
J gene: TRBJ2-2

CDR3 DNA: TGTGCCAGCAGTTTTAGTACAGATGAAAAACTGTTTTTT
CDR3 protein: CASSFSTDEKLFF
clone size: many
D gene: NA
V gene: TRBV12-3/TRBV12-4
J gene: TRBJ1-4

CDR3 DNA: TGTGCCAGCACCCAATACAGGGGAGCTAACTATGGCTACACCTTC
CDR3 protein: CASTQYRGANYGYTF
clone size: many
D gene: TRBD1
V gene: TRBV7-2
J gene: TRBJ1-2

CDR3 DNA: TGCAGTGCCCCAAGACCGAGCACAGATACGCAGTATTTT
CDR3 protein: CSAPRPSTDTQYF
clone size: few
D gene: NA
V gene: TRBV20-1
J gene: TRBJ2-3

CDR3 DNA: TGTGCCAGCAGTCCCCCCGGGACAGGGCGCGCCGAGCAGTACTTC
CDR3 protein: CASSPPGTGRAEQYF
clone size: few
D gene: TRBD1
V gene: TRBV27
J gene: TRBJ2-7

CDR3 DNA: TGTGCCAGCAGCTTAGATCCAGGCTCTGGAAACACCATATATTTT
CDR3 protein: CASSLDPGSGNTIYF
clone size: NA
D gene: NA
V gene: TRBV7-2
J gene: TRBJ1-3

CDR3 DNA: TGTGCCAGCGTATGGGGGACTAGCGGGGAGACCCAGTACTTC
CDR3 protein: CASVWGTSGETQYF
clone size: NA
D gene: TRBD2
V gene: TRBV2
J gene: TRBJ2-5

CDR3 DNA: TGTGCCAGCAGGGAACTCTCTGGGGCCAACGTCCTGACTTTC
CDR3 protein: CASRELSGANVLTF
clone size: few
D gene: NA
V gene: TRBV7-9
J gene: TRBJ2-6

CDR3 DNA: TGTGCCAACAGCTCGAGCCCGGGACAGGGTCACACCGGGGAGCTGTTTTTT
CDR3 protein: CANSSSPGQGHTGELFF
clone size: few
D gene: TRBD1
V gene: TRBV7-6
J gene: TRBJ2-2

CDR3 DNA: TGCGCCAGCAGCCAAGATTCCCCGGCGGACACTGAAGCTTTCTTT
CDR3 protein: CASSQDSPADTEAFF
clone size: few
D gene: NA
V gene: TRBV4-1
J gene: TRBJ1-1

CDR3 DNA: TGTGCCAGCAGCCAAGATGTACTAGGCAGTGAAAAACTGTTTTTT
CDR3 protein: CASSQDVLGSEKLFF
clone size: NA
D gene: NA
V gene: TRBV4-2
J gene: TRBJ1-4

CDR3 DNA: TGTGCCAGCAGTTACGGCCAAGCGGGAGGTCGTGAGACCCAGTACTTC
CDR3 protein: CASSYGQAGGRETQYF
clone size: many
D gene: TRBD2
V gene: TRBV6-2/TRBV6-3
J gene: TRBJ2-5

CDR3 DNA: TGTGCCAGCCAAAGTACTAGCGGGAGAAGCGATGAGCAGTTCTTC
CDR3 protein: CASQSTSGRSDEQFF
clone size: many
D gene: TRBD2
V gene: TRBV6-2/TRBV6-3
J gene: TRBJ2-1

CDR3 DNA: TGCAGCATGGGGGACAGGTGGAACTATGGCTACACCTTC
CDR3 protein: CSMGDRWNYGYTF
clone size: once
D gene: TRBD1
V gene: TRBV29-1
J gene: TRBJ1-2

CDR3 DNA: TGCAGTGCCAAGGGACAGGGCTTCTTCTTAACCGGGGAGCTGTTTTTT
CDR3 protein: CSAKGQGFFLTGELFF
clone size: NA
D gene: TRBD1
V gene: TRBV20-1
J gene: TRBJ2-2

CDR3 DNA: TGCGCCAGCAGCCTATTGGGGACAGAGAACTACGAGCTGTACTTC
CDR3 protein: CASSLLGTENYELYF
clone size: NA
D gene: TRBD1
V gene: TRBV5-1
J gene: TRBJ2-7

CDR3 DNA: TGTGCCATCAGGGCCACTGTCTTCGGGAATGAGCAGTTCTTC
CDR3 protein: CAIRATVFGNEQFF
clone size: NA
D gene: NA
V gene: TRBV10-3
J gene: TRBJ2-1

CDR3 DNA: TGTGCCAGCAGGATGACAGGGACGGGCTATGGCTACACCTTC
CDR3 protein: CASRMTGTGYGYTF
clone size: many
D gene: TRBD1
V gene: TRBV6-5
J gene: TRBJ1-2

CDR3 DNA: TGTGCCAGCAGCCATGTAGGCGTCGGGCGCGAGCAGTACTTC
CDR3 protein: CASSHVGVGREQYF
clone size: NA
D gene: NA
V gene: TRBV16
J gene: TRBJ2-7

CDR3 DNA: TGTGCCAGCAGCTTTGGGGACAATCAGCCCCAGCATTTT
CDR3 protein: CASSFGDNQPQHF
clone size: many
D gene: NA
V gene: TRBV7-3
J gene: TRBJ1-5

CDR3 DNA: TGTGCCACCCGGTCCGTCGGTCGGACCTACGAGCAGTACTTC
CDR3 protein: CATRSVGRTYEQYF
clone size: few
D gene: NA
V gene: TRBV28
J gene: TRBJ2-7

CDR3 DNA: TGTGCCAGCAGTCCAAGAAGGACAGGGGGCGGCTATGGCTACACCTTC
CDR3 protein: CASSPRRTGGGYGYTF
clone size: few
D gene: TRBD1
V gene: TRBV12-3/TRBV12-4
J gene: TRBJ1-2

CDR3 DNA: TGCGCCAGCAGTTATACCCATGGCCCCTACGAGCAGTACTTC
CDR3 protein: CASSYTHGPYEQYF
clone size: few
D gene: NA
V gene: TRBV5-1
J gene: TRBJ2-7

CDR3 DNA: TGTGCCAGCAGTTCCCCACTACGCTCCTACAATGAGCAGTTCTTC
CDR3 protein: CASSSPLRSYNEQFF
clone size: NA
D gene: NA
V gene: TRBV6-2/TRBV6-3
J gene: TRBJ2-1

CDR3 DNA: TGTGCCAGCTCACCCATCGCCGACAGGGGTGGTAATCAGCCCCAGCATTTT
CDR3 protein: CASSPIADRGGNQPQHF
clone size: few
D gene: TRBD1
V gene: TRBV18
J gene: TRBJ1-5

CDR3 DNA: TGTGCCAGCAGAGGAGCTAGCGTGGGGGATGAGCAGTTCTTC
CDR3 protein: CASRGASVGDEQFF
clone size: many
D gene: NA
V gene: TRBV25-1
J gene: TRBJ2-1

CDR3 DNA: TGTGCCAGCAGTCCCCGGGACCCCCGGGGCAATGAGCAGTTCTTC
CDR3 protein: CASSPRDPRGNEQFF
clone size: NA
D gene: NA
V gene: TRBV6-2/TRBV6-3
J gene: TRBJ2-1